Listed below are T cell receptor beta chains from one sample, sequenced in a study of blood T cell repertoires in COVID-19. This table comes from immunoSEQ multiplex PCR, and its TCRdb copy is limited to in-frame clones, with some not included. The sample holds about 130,000 clones, about 88% seen once. The source material was peripheral blood. The receptors originated from a man in his sixties with COVID-19, enrolled during active disease. Both conserved end residues are part of each CDR3. A D gene is named only where the DNA matches it firmly. Clone size is given for some rows only: seen once, a few or many times, or a class if the clone is expanded.

TRBV5-8,TRBD2,.,TRBJ2-1,TGTGCCAGCAGCTTGGGACTAGCGGGAGGGAACAATGAGCAGTTCTTC,CASSLGLAGGNNEQFF
TRBV19,.,.,TRBJ2-2,TGTGCCAGTAGTATCCGGGTGGATGCCGGGGAGCTGTTTTTT,CASSIRVDAGELFF
TRBV5-1,.,.,TRBJ1-3,TGCGCCAGCAGCTTACAGGGTTCTGGAAACACCATATATTTT,CASSLQGSGNTIYF
TRBV27,TRBD1,.,TRBJ2-1,TGTGCCAGCAGTTTAGGACAGGTATACAATGAGCAGTTCTTC,CASSLGQVYNEQFF
TRBV14,TRBD1,.,TRBJ2-1,TGTGCCAGCAGCCGATATAGGACAGGGGGCCGAGGGAATGAGCAGTTCTTC,CASSRYRTGGRGNEQFF
TRBV19,TRBD1,.,TRBJ1-6,TGTGCCAGTAGACGAGGGGGCCTCTATAATTCACCCCTCCACTTT,CASRRGGLYNSPLHF
TRBV9,TRBD2,.,TRBJ2-7,TGTGCCAGCAGCGTAGGCTCTAGCGGGGTATCGTACGAGCAGTACTTC,CASSVGSSGVSYEQYF
TRBV18,TRBD2,.,TRBJ2-7,TGTGCCAGCTCACCAAGGACTAGCGGTACCTACGAGCAGTACTTC,CASSPRTSGTYEQYF
TRBV12-5,.,.,TRBJ1-5,TGTGCTAGTGGTTTGTATAATCAGCCCCAGCATTTT,CASGLYNQPQHF
TRBV6-6,TRBD2,.,TRBJ2-1,TGTGCCAGCAGTTCTTTAGCGGGACCCTACAATGAGCAGTTCTTC,CASSSLAGPYNEQFF
TRBV4-2,.,few,TRBJ1-4,TGTGCCACCAGGGGCCGGCCCTTGAATGAAAAACTGTTTTTT,CATRGRPLNEKLFF
TRBV7-3,TRBD1,.,TRBJ1-4,TGTGCCAGCAGTCAAAACAGGGGCGGAAAACTGTTTTTT,CASSQNRGGKLFF
TRBV11-2,.,.,TRBJ2-3,TGTGCCAGCAGCTTAGATCCAGCGAGGGATACGCAGTATTTT,CASSLDPARDTQYF
TRBV7-9,.,.,TRBJ1-6,TGTGCCAGCAGCCTGGGGCATTCACCCCTCCACTTT,CASSLGHSPLHF
TRBV5-8,TRBD2,.,TRBJ2-7,TGTGCCAGCAGCCTCTTACTAGCGGGAGGCTACTACGAGCAGTACTTC,CASSLLLAGGYYEQYF
TRBV5-1,.,.,TRBJ1-1,TGCGCCAGCAGCTTGGAAACTATGAACACTGAAGCTTTCTTT,CASSLETMNTEAFF
TRBV19,.,.,TRBJ2-5,TGTGCCAGTAGTAGGGAAGGGGTGGGGGCAGAGACCCAGTACTTC,CASSREGVGAETQYF
TRBV5-8,.,.,TRBJ2-1,TGTGCCAGCAGCTTGGCGGAAGGGGCCGGCTCCTACAATGAGCAGTTCTTC,CASSLAEGAGSYNEQFF
TRBV6-5,TRBD1,.,TRBJ1-2,TGTGCCAGCAGACCATTATTGGGACAGCGGTATGGCTACACCTTC,CASRPLLGQRYGYTF
TRBV12-3/TRBV12-4,TRBD1,.,TRBJ2-5,TGTGCCAGCGTTGAGGGGACAGGTTGGGTCCAGTACTTC,CASVEGTGWVQYF
TRBV19,.,.,TRBJ1-3,TGTGCCAGTAGTTCGTTGCCGGTGGCTGGCAGGAACACCATATATTTT,CASSSLPVAGRNTIYF
TRBV20-1,.,.,TRBJ2-3,TGCAGTGCTAGTTCGGTCGATACGCAGTATTTT,CSASSVDTQYF
TRBV28,.,.,TRBJ1-1,TGTGCCAGCAGCCAAGAAGGATCGGGGAACACTGAAGCTTTCTTT,CASSQEGSGNTEAFF
TRBV6-1,.,.,TRBJ2-1,TGTGCCAGCAGTGAACCGACCGGAATAGCCGGGGATGAGCAGTTCTTC,CASSEPTGIAGDEQFF
TRBV6-1,TRBD1,once,TRBJ1-2,TGTGCCAGCAGTGAGCAGACAGGGGGCTATGGCTACACCTTC,CASSEQTGGYGYTF
TRBV30,.,.,TRBJ1-5,TGTGCCTGGAGTGGTCCAGGCTATCAGCCCCAGCATTTT,CAWSGPGYQPQHF
TRBV5-1,TRBD1,.,TRBJ1-1,TGCGCCAGCAGCTCGGACAGGGGGCTAAAGACAGCTTTCTTT,CASSSDRGLKTAFF
TRBV30,TRBD2,once,TRBJ2-7,TGTGCCACCGCGACTAGCGGGAGGGGTGGGCAGTACTTC,CATATSGRGGQYF
TRBV10-3,TRBD1,.,TRBJ1-2,TGTGCCATCAGTGAGTCGGGACAGGGAGGAGGCTACACCTTC,CAISESGQGGGYTF
TRBV2,.,.,TRBJ1-5,TGTGCCAGCATCACTAATCCCGCGGGTCAGCCCCAGCATTTT,CASITNPAGQPQHF
TRBV7-2,.,.,TRBJ1-5,TGTGCCAGCAGCTTCTACAATCAGCCCCAGCATTTT,CASSFYNQPQHF
TRBV28,.,.,TRBJ1-5,TGTGCCAGCAGTTTCCCCTTCCTAGGGACAACCCGTCATCAGCCCCAGCATTTT,CASSFPFLGTTRHQPQHF
TRBV4-1,.,.,TRBJ1-6,TGCGCCAGCAGCCAAGAGGGTTTAGTGAGGCCCCTCCACTTT,CASSQEGLVRPLHF
TRBV29-1,.,.,TRBJ1-4,TGCAGCGTCGCGGTGGGGGGGGCTAATGAAAAACTGTTTTTT,CSVAVGGANEKLFF
TRBV19,TRBD1,.,TRBJ1-5,TGTGCCAGTAGTGGGACAGGGAGCAATCAGCCCCAGCATTTT,CASSGTGSNQPQHF
TRBV9,TRBD2,.,TRBJ2-1,TGTGCCAGCAGCGCCCTCGGTAGCGGGAGCTCTATAAATGAGCAGTTCTTC,CASSALGSGSSINEQFF
TRBV18,.,.,TRBJ2-7,TGTGCCAGCTCACCTGGCCTTTACTACGAGCAGTACTTC,CASSPGLYYEQYF
TRBV29-1,.,.,TRBJ2-3,TGCAGCGTTGAAGGAGCCGCTAAGGGGAGCACAGATACGCAGTATTTT,CSVEGAAKGSTDTQYF
TRBV9,.,.,TRBJ2-6,TGTGCCAGCAGCGATCCCCTCGGGGACTCTGGGGCCAACGTCCTGACTTTC,CASSDPLGDSGANVLTF
TRBV5-1,.,.,TRBJ1-2,TGCGCCAGCAGCTTGACCCTAGGCCATGGCTACACCTTC,CASSLTLGHGYTF
TRBV7-7,TRBD2,.,TRBJ2-5,TGTGCTAGCAGCTCCGGGCGGGAGAGTGGTGAGACCCAGTACTTC,CASSSGRESGETQYF
TRBV19,TRBD1,.,TRBJ2-2,TGTGCCAGTAGTGGGACAGGGGCGAACACCGGGGAGCTGTTTTTT,CASSGTGANTGELFF
TRBV6-2/TRBV6-3,TRBD2,.,TRBJ2-7,TGTGCCAGCAGTTACGGCAAGCGGGAGTTGGAGGAGCAGTACTTC,CASSYGKRELEEQYF
TRBV5-6,.,.,TRBJ2-3,TGTGCCAGCAGCTTGGAACTACCCCCCACAGATACGCAGTATTTT,CASSLELPPTDTQYF
TRBV5-1,TRBD2,few,TRBJ2-2,TGCGCCAGCAGCTTGGGCCCTAGCGGGAGAACGGGGGAGCTGTTTTTT,CASSLGPSGRTGELFF
TRBV11-3,TRBD2,.,TRBJ2-3,TGTGCCAGTCTTTCCCGTACTAGCGGGAGGCCGGACACAGATACGCAGTATTTT,CASLSRTSGRPDTDTQYF
TRBV3-1/TRBV3-2,TRBD1,.,TRBJ2-5,TGTGCCAGCAGCCAAGATTTCGGGACAGCCCAAGAGACCCAGTACTTC,CASSQDFGTAQETQYF
TRBV7-6,TRBD1,.,TRBJ1-1,TGTGCCAGCAGCCGACGACAGGGGAAAGGAACTGAAGCTTTCTTT,CASSRRQGKGTEAFF
TRBV2,TRBD2,.,TRBJ2-7,TGTGCCAGCAGAGGCTACGGGGGACTAGGCTCCCACGAGCAGTACTTC,CASRGYGGLGSHEQYF
TRBV25-1,TRBD1,.,TRBJ2-1,TGTGCCAGCAGGAGGACAGGGGTAGCCTACAATGAGCAGTTCTTC,CASRRTGVAYNEQFF
TRBV10-3,.,.,TRBJ1-1,TGTGCCATCAGTGAGCCACGGACTGACGGGGGGCACACTGAAGCTTTCTTT,CAISEPRTDGGHTEAFF
TRBV4-1,.,.,TRBJ2-7,TGCGCCAGCAGTCCCGTCGGGACTGCGTCCTACGAGCAGTACTTC,CASSPVGTASYEQYF
TRBV27,TRBD1,.,TRBJ1-5,TGTGCCAGCAGTCTGACAGGGTTTCAGCCCCAGCATTTT,CASSLTGFQPQHF
TRBV2,.,once,TRBJ1-4,TGTGCCAGCAGCCTGACAGGATCAAAACTGTTTTTT,CASSLTGSKLFF
TRBV4-1,.,.,TRBJ2-2,TGCGCCAGCAGCCTCAGCAGGGAAGGATTGACCGGGGAGCTGTTTTTT,CASSLSREGLTGELFF
TRBV7-6,TRBD2,.,TRBJ2-3,TGTGCCAGCAGCTTAGTCACTAGCGGGAGTTGGGGAGATACGCAGTATTTT,CASSLVTSGSWGDTQYF